Sequencing of this TCR beta chain was carried out in a study of shared clonotypes between healthy human individuals. The study, taken as a whole, reports: Clonotypes that were shared across several donors made up approximately 5% of naive CD4 clonotypes.

Concerning this clone itself: Its antigen is not known. At the DNA level, this CDR3 is encoded by other sequences in the same sample as well.

The CDR3 runs to 16 residues. V dropped 1 base and J dropped 0; count of bases not matched to a gene: 2. The germline V gene has CDR1 SGHRS and CDR2 YFSETQ. Each donor was a Caucasian adult residing in Nashville, Tennessee. CD4+ cells were split into CD45RA+ naive and CD45RA-negative memory subsets. The DNA input per sorted-subset replicate PCR was 150 to 200 ng, corresponding to 32,000 or so T cell genomes. The repertoire was sequenced with immunoSEQ multiplex PCR; TCRdb's copy has only in-frame clones and lacks some. The table lists 1.6 million or so clones, approximately 98.5% of them singletons. The J gene is TRBJ2-2, the V gene TRBV5-1, with 8 bases lining up with TRBD2. This TCR came from a man younger than 45 in good health. The source material was naive CD4+ T cells sorted from blood. Subset of the sample: CD45RA+ positively selected. The CDR3 region has the DNA TGCGCCAGCAGCTTGTCGGGACTAGCGAACACCGGGGAGCTGTTTTTT. This encodes CASSLSGLANTGELFF.